A single sample is the source of the 7 T cell receptor beta chains below, sequenced in a study of T cell repertoires in cytomegalovirus infection. MiXCR, run by TCRdb on the reads, gives a single entry per CDR3 protein. This sample carries approximately 110,000 distinct CDR3 sequences, over 25% of them seen once, and the ten largest clones take roughly two fifths. For these TCRs, the target antigens are not known. The starting material was CD8+ T cells from cultured PBMCs, obtained from culture after CMV antigen stimulation. The receptors derive from a human donor in good health (CMV status not recorded). Some clones in this sample may be carry-over from other donors' samples.

The chain employs TRBV28 and TRBJ2-5; 7 bases are shared with TRBD2. The CDR3 consists of 16 residues. Per the germline V gene, CDR1 is MDHEN and CDR2 is SYDVKM. V dropped 5 bases and J dropped 2; count of bases not matched to a gene: 11. CDR3 sequence (DNA): TGTGCCAGCAGTCCCCGGGACTACTCCCCACAAGAGACCCAGTACTTC. Its translation is CASSPRDYSPQETQYF.

V is TRBV28 and J is TRBJ1-5; D gene unclear. Germline V gene lookup returns CDR1 MDHEN and CDR2 SYDVKM. CDR3 length: 16 amino acids. Trimming removed 2 bases from V and 0 bases from J, with 11 bases in between. CDR3 sequence reads: CASSLPGRDSNQPQHF. For the CDR3, the DNA is TGTGCCAGCAGTTTACCGGGGAGGGATAGCAATCAGCCCCAGCATTTT.

The J gene is TRBJ1-4, the V gene TRBV7-9, with D unclear. This CDR3 comprises 14 residues. In germline, CDR1 is SEHNR, CDR2 FQNEAQ (reference sequence). V lost 5 bases to trimming and J lost 8 bases, with 15 bases between them. CDR3 nucleotide sequence: TGTGCCAGCAGCCCAGCAGGTATCGGAGAAAAACTGTTTTTT. It translates to CASSPAGIGEKLFF.

The chain employs TRBV12-3 or TRBV12-4 and TRBJ2-2, with 13 nucleotides matching TRBD2. Trimming removed 3 bases from V and 0 bases from J; junction bases left unmatched: 1. The CDR3 sequence is 17 residues long. The CDR3 spells CASSLGTSGANTGELFF. For the CDR3, the DNA is TGTGCCAGCAGTTTGGGGACTAGCGGGGCGAACACCGGGGAGCTGTTTTTT.

V is TRBV15 and J is TRBJ2-1, with TRBD2 identical over 7 bases. There are 16 residues in the CDR3. With 2 bases clipped from V and 0 bases from J, the junction kept 4 bases outside the gene matches. Per the germline V gene, CDR1 is LNHNV and CDR2 is YYDKDF (reference sequence). The CDR3 here is CATSRPGGGSYNEQFF. The CDR3 DNA sequence: TGTGCCACCAGCAGACCTGGGGGGGGCTCCTACAATGAGCAGTTCTTC.

The chain employs TRBV9 and TRBJ2-5; 7 bases fit TRBD2. V lost 0 bases, J lost 3 bases, and 5 bases stayed unmatched. CDR3 size: 15 residues. CDR1 and CDR2 from the germline V gene are SGDLS and YYNGEE. The DNA of the CDR3 is TGTGCCAGCAGCGTAGAATCCGCGGGGGAAGAGACCCAGTACTTC. Its translation: CASSVESAGEETQYF.

The chain is built from TRBV12-3 or TRBV12-4 and TRBJ1-2; D remains unclear. The ends were cut back, 6 bases at V and 6 bases at J, with 20 bases in the middle. The CDR3 consists of 15 residues. In DNA form, the CDR3 reads TGTGCCAGCAGGGGATTCGAAATGGGAGTGGATGGCTACACCTTC. This gives the protein CASRGFEMGVDGYTF.